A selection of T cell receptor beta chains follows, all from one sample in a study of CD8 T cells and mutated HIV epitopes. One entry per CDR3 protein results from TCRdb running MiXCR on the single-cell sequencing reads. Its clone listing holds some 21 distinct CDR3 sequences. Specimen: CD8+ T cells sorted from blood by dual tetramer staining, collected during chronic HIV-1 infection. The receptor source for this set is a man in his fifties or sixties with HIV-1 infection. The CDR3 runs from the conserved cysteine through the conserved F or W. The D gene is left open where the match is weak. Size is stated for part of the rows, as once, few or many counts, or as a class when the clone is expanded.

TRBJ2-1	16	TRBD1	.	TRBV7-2	TGTGCCAGCAGCTTAGGGGGTCGACAGGGGGCGTATGAGCAGTTCTTC	CASSLGGRQGAYEQFF
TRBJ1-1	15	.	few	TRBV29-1	TGCAGCGGTGGCGGGGGAACAGGTATGAACACTGAAGCTTTCTTT	CSGGGGTGMNTEAFF
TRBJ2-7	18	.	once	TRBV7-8	TGTGCCAGCAGCCCAAGGGCCAGCAATACCCCTACTAACTACGAGCAGTACTTC	CASSPRASNTPTNYEQYF
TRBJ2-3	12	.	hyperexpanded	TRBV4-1	TGCGCCAGCAGCAAGGACGGGGATACGCAGTATTTT	CASSKDGDTQYF
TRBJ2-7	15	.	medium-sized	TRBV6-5	TGTGCCAGCAGTTCCCAGAGGACGGAGATCTACGAGCAGTACTTC	CASSSQRTEIYEQYF
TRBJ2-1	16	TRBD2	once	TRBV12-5	TGTGCTAGTGGTTTGGTACTAGCGGGGGGGCACAATGAGCAGTTCTTC	CASGLVLAGGHNEQFF
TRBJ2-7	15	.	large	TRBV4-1	TGCGCCAGCAGCCAGACTTCTGGGAGCTCCTACGAGCAGTACTTC	CASSQTSGSSYEQYF
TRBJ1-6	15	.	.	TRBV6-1	TGTGCCAGCAGTGACCACAGGGAACCAACCACACCCCTCCACTTT	CASSDHREPTTPLHF